Listed here are 14 T cell receptor beta chains from one sample, sequenced in a study of blood T cells in healthy people across ages. Using a J-beta primer mix together with a sample-barcoded 5' primer, a second PCR was run for roughly 7 to 11 cycles. TCRdb itself ran the 5' RACE reads through MiXCR, one entry per CDR3 protein. The sample carries roughly 1,800,000 distinct CDR3 sequences, around 48% recorded once. The material sequenced was blood. The receptor set was obtained from a woman aged 40 to 55 in good health.

The V and J genes are TRBV18 and TRBJ2-5; D gene ambiguous. Germline CDR1 is KGHSH and CDR2 is LQKENI. This CDR3 has 15 residues. Trimming removed 0 bases at V and 2 bases at J, with 10 bases between. CDR3: CASSPPNLVQETQYF. CDR3 bases: TGTGCCAGCTCACCACCGAATCTAGTGCAAGAGACCCAGTACTTC. Complete variable domain (other parts from reference TRBV18 and TRBJ2-5): NAGVMQNPRHLVRRRGQEARLRCSPMKGHSHVYWYRQLPEEGLKFMVYLQKENIIDESGMPKERFSAEFPKEGPSILRIQQVVRGDSAAYFCASSPPNLVQETQYFGPGTRLLVL.

The genes are TRBV4-3 and TRBJ2-5, with TRBD2 matching over 13 bases. The CDR3 runs 17 residues. The germline CDR1 and CDR2 sequences are LGHNA and YSLEER. V was clipped by 0 bases and J by 11 bases; unmatched bases: 12. The CDR3, as DNA: TGCGCCAGCAGCCAAGAGGGGGGACTAGCGGGGACCCACAAGCAGTACTTC. Protein: CASSQEGGLAGTHKQYF.

A few counts support this clonotype. V gene TRBV28 combines with J gene TRBJ1-2; TRBD1 aligns across 11 bases. The ends lost 3 bases at V and 7 bases at J; junction bases unmatched: 7. Germline V gene data show CDR1 as MDHEN and CDR2 as SYDVKM. This CDR3 spans 15 amino acids. CDR3 sequence (DNA): TGTGCCAGCAGTTTGGGACAGGGGGTCTTCAGTGGCTACACCTTC. Translation gives CASSLGQGVFSGYTF.

J is TRBJ2-7 and V is TRBV20-1; 11 nucleotides match TRBD1. Losses at the gene ends were 4 bases for V and 3 bases for J; bases not matched to a gene: 5. CDR3 length: 14 residues. Germline CDR1 reads DFQATT; CDR2 reads SNEGSKA (reference sequence). The DNA of the CDR3 is TGCAGTGCTAAGCCCGGGACAGGGGGCTACGAGCAGTACTTC. As protein: CSAKPGTGGYEQYF.

DNA for the CDR3: TGCAGTGCTAGGCTCGGGCTCGTAGGGACCCAGTACTTC. Translating it yields CSARLGLVGTQYF. The genes are TRBV20-1 and TRBJ2-5, with D hard to call. Trimming took off 3 bases at V and 7 bases at J, with 15 bases between the two ends. Germline CDR1 and CDR2: DFQATT and SNEGSKA (reference sequence). CDR3 length: 13 residues.

The rearrangement joins TRBV9 to TRBJ2-4; 8 bases agree with TRBD2. The better agreement between TRBJ2-7 and the DNA end casts doubt on the J call. CDR3 length: 13 residues. Germline V gene data show CDR1 as SGDLS and CDR2 as YYNGEE. CDR3 coding DNA: TGTGCCAGCAGCGTAGCGCTAGCGGGCGAGCAGTACTTC. Amino acid sequence: CASSVALAGEQYF.

The chain uses TRBV25-1 and TRBJ2-7; D possibly corresponds to TRBD2 (6 bases). The CDR3 consists of 15 residues. CDR1 is MGHDK and CDR2 is SYGVNS in the germline V gene. The V and J ends lost 4 bases and 3 bases respectively, with 16 bases between them. CDR3 DNA: TGTGCCAGCAGTGGAGTTGCCCCCGGGGGCTACGAGCAGTACTTC. Its protein is CASSGVAPGGYEQYF.

The chain is built from TRBV2 and TRBJ2-1, with D possibly called TRBD1 or TRBD2 (5 bases each). Germline CDR1 and CDR2: SNHLY and FYNNEI. The CDR3 sequence is 15 residues long. V gave up 5 bases and J gave up 4 bases, with 15 bases separating them. CDR3 in amino acids: CASSRGARAYNEQFF. For the CDR3, the DNA is TGTGCCAGCAGTAGGGGAGCCAGGGCTTACAATGAGCAGTTCTTC.

This sequence joins TRBV7-8 and TRBJ2-5, with TRBD2 as a possible D gene (6 bases). The CDR3 totals 14 residues. Germline V gene sequence: CDR1 SGHVS, CDR2 FQNEAQ. Deletions cut 1 base from V and 6 bases from J, with 12 bases between. CDR3 DNA: TGTGCCAGCAGCTTAGGGGACGGGGGAAAGACCCAGTACTTC. This gives the protein CASSLGDGGKTQYF.

The chain combines TRBV6-1 with TRBJ1-5; 10 nucleotides line up with TRBD1. The ends lost 6 bases at V and 6 bases at J; junction bases unmatched: 11. This CDR3 has 16 amino acids. The germline gives CDR1 MNHNS, CDR2 SASEGT. The CDR3 protein is CASRIDRGREGQPQHF. Written as DNA, the CDR3 is TGTGCCAGCAGGATCGACAGGGGGCGTGAGGGTCAGCCCCAGCATTTT.

This clonotype came up a few times. This chain connects TRBV20-1 to TRBJ2-4; maybe TRBD2 (6 bases). The CDR3 covers 13 residues. Germline values: CDR1 DFQATT, CDR2 SNEGSKA (reference sequence). Trimming removed 5 bases from V and 6 bases from J, with 14 bases in between. The DNA for the CDR3 is TGCAGTGCTCCGCGGACTATCCCAAACATTCAGTACTTC. Amino acids: CSAPRTIPNIQYF.

This clonotype has more than one count but fewer than ten. The chain carries TRBV29-1 and TRBJ2-7; TRBD1 agrees at 8 bases. The CDR3 is made up of 13 amino acids. The germline gives CDR1 SQVTM, CDR2 ANQGSEA. With 4 bases clipped from V and 0 bases from J, the junction kept 2 bases outside the gene matches. CDR3 nucleotide sequence: TGCAGCGTTGCGACAGGGGACTCCTACGAGCAGTACTTC. This codes for CSVATGDSYEQYF.

The sample holds a few counts of this clonotype. The chain links TRBV4-3 to TRBJ2-5; 9 positions agree with TRBD1. V shed 4 bases, J shed 5 bases, and the junction held 8 bases outside the gene matches. The CDR3 sequence is 15 residues long. Germline CDR1 reads LGHNA; CDR2 reads YSLEER. The chain's CDR3 is CASSLETGGRETQYF. Here the CDR3 DNA reads TGCGCCAGCAGCCTAGAAACAGGGGGCCGGGAGACCCAGTACTTC.

As DNA, the CDR3 is TGCGCCAGCAGCCCTGACTCGCCGAGGGAAATTTATGGCTACACCTTC. This sequence encodes CASSPDSPREIYGYTF. This rearrangement joins TRBV5-1 to TRBJ1-2, with D hard to call. Germline assignment: CDR1 SGHRS and CDR2 YFSETQ. Trimming took 4 bases from V and 5 from J, leaving 21 bases between them. There are 16 residues in the CDR3.